This TCR beta chain is from a study of cytomegalovirus exposure and HLA in healthy donors. Study-level results: In a later analysis, TCR beta V- and J-gene trimming was associated with a missense DCLRE1C variant. The authors considered a cluster of highly shared sequence variants likely to be a sequencing artifact. Cytomegalovirus association was listed for about 160 TCR beta chains.

PCR employed 60 Vbeta and 13 Jbeta primers. TCRdb's table, derived via immunoSEQ multiplex PCR, lists solely in-frame clones and lacks some. The table has 150,000 to 180,000 clones, about 68% seen once. As to this clone: The antigen remains unidentified.

V shed 2 bases and J shed 1 base, with 7 bases lying between them. CDR3 length: 14 residues. Germline V gives CDR1 MDHEN, CDR2 SYDVKM. This sequence joins TRBV28 and TRBJ2-3; D possibly corresponds to TRBD2 (6 bases). The specimen sequenced was PBMCs. The sequence derives from a man aged 25-45 years in good health and CMV-seronegative. CDR3 DNA sequence: TGTGCCAGCAGTTTAGGCGGGGGCACAGATACGCAGTATTTT. Its protein product is CASSLGGGTDTQYF.